This T cell receptor beta chain was profiled in a study of T cell repertoires in cytomegalovirus infection (dated by TCRdb to about 2019). Background for the entire study: Because public TCR beta signatures pointed to carriage of CMV infection together with the matching HLA type, the HLA type of each donor mattered for the analysis.

The CDR3 measures 14 amino acids from cysteine to phenylalanine. Only the CDR3 part of the read is kept: 42 bases, read in frame from the first base. Per the germline V gene, SGHVS is the CDR1 and FQNEAQ is the CDR2. The junction shows trimming of 0 bases on V and 9 bases on J, plus 12 bases between the germline ends. This clonotype was picked up many times. What antigen it recognizes has not been identified. Base quality data are lacking; no much larger clone is found one base away. The study at large found these results: Cumulative frequency of public TCR beta family members discriminated carriers of CMV infection plus the relevant HLA type in this cohort and an independent approximately 350-donor cohort. The ex vivo response was dominated by HLA-C-restricted CMV-specific TCR beta clonotypes, which also provided the single most frequent clonotype in two of eight donors.

TCRdb shows the sequencer as Illumina HiSeq 1500. The public reads were reanalyzed by TCRdb: fastp trimming at Q25, MiXCR alignment, in-frame beta chains only. CDR3 protein duplicates are merged, each entry listing the most common genes and DNA. This sample comprises fewer than 200,000 distinct CDR3 sequences, approximately 15% of them detected only once. Clones ranked in the top ten supply roughly 30% of the sample. The specimen sequenced was PBMCs. This sequence originates from a human donor in good health (CMV status not recorded). Some clones in this sample may be carry-over from other donors' samples. The rearrangement joined TRBV7-8 to TRBJ2-1; the D region possibly corresponds to TRBD2 (6 bases align). The nucleotide sequence is given as TGTGCCAGCAGCTTAGCGGGAGGTCCCACTGAGCAGTTCTTC. This yields the protein CASSLAGGPTEQFF.